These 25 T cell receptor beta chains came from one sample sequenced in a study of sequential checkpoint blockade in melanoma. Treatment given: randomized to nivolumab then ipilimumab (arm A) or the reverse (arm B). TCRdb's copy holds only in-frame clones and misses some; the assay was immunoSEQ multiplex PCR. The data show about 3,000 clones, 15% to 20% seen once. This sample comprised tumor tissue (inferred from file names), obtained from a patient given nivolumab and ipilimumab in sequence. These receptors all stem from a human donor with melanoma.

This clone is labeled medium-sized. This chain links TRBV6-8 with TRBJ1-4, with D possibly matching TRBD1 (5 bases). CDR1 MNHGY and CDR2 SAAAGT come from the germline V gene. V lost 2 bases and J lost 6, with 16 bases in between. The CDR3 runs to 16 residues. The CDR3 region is CASSYVRQMMDEKLFF. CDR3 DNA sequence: TGTGCCAGCAGTTACGTTCGACAGATGATGGATGAAAAACTGTTTTTT.

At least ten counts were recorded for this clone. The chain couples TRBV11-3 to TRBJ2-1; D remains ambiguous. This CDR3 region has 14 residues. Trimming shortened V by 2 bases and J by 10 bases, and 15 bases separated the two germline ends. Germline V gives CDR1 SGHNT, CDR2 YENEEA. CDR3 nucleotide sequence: TGTGCCAGCAGCTTATTCGGTATGGTGGAGGAGCAGTTCTTC. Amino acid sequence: CASSLFGMVEEQFF. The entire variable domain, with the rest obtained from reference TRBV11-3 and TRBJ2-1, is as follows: EAGVVQSPRYKIIEKKQPVAFWCNPISGHNTLYWYLQNLGQGPELLIRYENEEAVDDSQLPKDRFSAERLKGVDSTLKIQPAELGDSAVYLCASSLFGMVEEQFFGPGTRLTVL.

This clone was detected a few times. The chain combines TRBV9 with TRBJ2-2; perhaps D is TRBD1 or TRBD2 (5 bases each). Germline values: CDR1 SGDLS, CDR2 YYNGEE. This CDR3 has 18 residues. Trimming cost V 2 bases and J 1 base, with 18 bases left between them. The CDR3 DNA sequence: TGTGCCAGCAGCGTGAGAGGGACGGAGGTACTGAACACCGGGGAGCTGTTTTTT. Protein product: CASSVRGTEVLNTGELFF.

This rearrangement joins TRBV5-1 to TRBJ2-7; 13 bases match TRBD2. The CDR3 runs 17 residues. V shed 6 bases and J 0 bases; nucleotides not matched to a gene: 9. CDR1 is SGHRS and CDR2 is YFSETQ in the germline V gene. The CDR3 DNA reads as TGCGCCAGCAACGGAGGACTAGCGGGGGCGAGCTCCTACGAGCAGTACTTC. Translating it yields CASNGGLAGASSYEQYF. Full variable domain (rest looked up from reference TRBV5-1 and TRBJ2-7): KAGVTQTPRYLIKTRGQQVTLSCSPISGHRSVSWYQQTPGQGLQFLFEYFSETQRNKGNFPGRFSGRQFSNSRSEMNVSTLELGDSALYLCASNGGLAGASSYEQYFGPGTRLTVT.

The CDR3 loop is CASSFRGQVNTGELFF. The CDR3 bases are TGTGCCAGCAGCTTCAGAGGACAGGTGAACACCGGGGAGCTGTTTTTT. The J gene is TRBJ2-2, the V gene TRBV11-3; 7 positions match TRBD1. The CDR3 consists of 16 residues. Germline V CDR1 and CDR2: SGHNT, YENEEA. V was clipped by 3 bases and J by 1 base; unmatched bases: 5.

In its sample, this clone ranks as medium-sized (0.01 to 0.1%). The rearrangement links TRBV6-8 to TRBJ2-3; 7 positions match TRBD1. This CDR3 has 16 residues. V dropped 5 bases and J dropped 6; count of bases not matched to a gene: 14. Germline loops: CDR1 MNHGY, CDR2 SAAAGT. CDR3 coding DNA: TGTGCCAGCAGTGCCCAGACAGGGAAGGGATTTGATACGCAGTATTTT. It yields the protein CASSAQTGKGFDTQYF.

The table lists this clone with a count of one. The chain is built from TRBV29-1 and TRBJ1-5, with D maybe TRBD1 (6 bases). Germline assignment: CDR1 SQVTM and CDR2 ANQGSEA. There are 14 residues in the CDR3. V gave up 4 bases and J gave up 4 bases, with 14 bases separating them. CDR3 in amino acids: CSVVWDIGNQPQHF. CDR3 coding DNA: TGCAGCGTTGTTTGGGACATAGGGAATCAGCCCCAGCATTTT.

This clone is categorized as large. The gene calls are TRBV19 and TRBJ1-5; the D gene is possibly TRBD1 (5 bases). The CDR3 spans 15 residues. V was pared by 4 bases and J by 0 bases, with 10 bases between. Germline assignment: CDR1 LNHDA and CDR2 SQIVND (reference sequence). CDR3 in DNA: TGTGCCAGTAGTACCATGACAGTTAGCAATCAGCCCCAGCATTTT. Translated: CASSTMTVSNQPQHF.

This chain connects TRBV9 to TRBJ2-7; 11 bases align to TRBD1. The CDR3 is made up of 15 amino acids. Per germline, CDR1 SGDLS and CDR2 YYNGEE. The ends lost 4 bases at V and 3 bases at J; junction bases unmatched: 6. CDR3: CASSPLGTGGYEQYF. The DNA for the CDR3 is TGTGCCAGCAGCCCACTTGGGACAGGGGGCTACGAGCAGTACTTC. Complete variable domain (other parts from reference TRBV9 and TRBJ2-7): DSGVTQTPKHLITATGQRVTLRCSPRSGDLSVYWYQQSLDQGLQFLIQYYNGEERAKGNILERFSAQQFPDLHSELNLSSLELGDSALYFCASSPLGTGGYEQYFGPGTRLTVT.

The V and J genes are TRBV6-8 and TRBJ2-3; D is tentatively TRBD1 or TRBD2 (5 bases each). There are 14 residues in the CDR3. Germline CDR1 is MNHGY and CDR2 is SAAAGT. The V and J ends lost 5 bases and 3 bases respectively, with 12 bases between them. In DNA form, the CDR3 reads TGTGCCAGCAGTGCCCAGGGCGGGACAGATACGCAGTATTTT. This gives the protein CASSAQGGTDTQYF.

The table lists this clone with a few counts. The DNA of the CDR3 is TGTGCTAGCTCGAACTCTGGAAACACCATATATTTT. It specifies CASSNSGNTIYF. V is TRBV12-5 and J is TRBJ1-3; no firm D call. The V gene's germline CDR1 is LGHNT and CDR2 FRNRAP. The CDR3 sequence is 12 residues long. With 9 bases removed from V and 0 bases from J, the gap between germline ends came to 6 bases.

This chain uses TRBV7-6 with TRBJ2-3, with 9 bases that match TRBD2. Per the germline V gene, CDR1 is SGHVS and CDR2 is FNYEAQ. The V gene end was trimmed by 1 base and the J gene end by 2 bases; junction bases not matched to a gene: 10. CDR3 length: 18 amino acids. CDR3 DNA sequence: TGTGCCAGCAGCTTAGGTGGGGGGCTAGCGGGGATCACAGATACGCAGTATTTT. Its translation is CASSLGGGLAGITDTQYF.

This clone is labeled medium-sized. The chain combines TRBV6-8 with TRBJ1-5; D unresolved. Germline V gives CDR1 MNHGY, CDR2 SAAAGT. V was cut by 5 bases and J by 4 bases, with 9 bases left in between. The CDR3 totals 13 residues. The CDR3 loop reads CASSEEENQPQHF. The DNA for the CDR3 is TGTGCCAGCAGTGAGGAGGAAAATCAGCCCCAGCATTTT.

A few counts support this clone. In DNA, the CDR3 is TGTGCCATCGGGGGGACGTACAATGAGCAGTTCTTC. As protein: CAIGGTYNEQFF. The chain has TRBV6-8 and TRBJ2-1; 7 bases match TRBD2. In germline, CDR1 is MNHGY, CDR2 SAAAGT. Trimming at V came to 10 bases and at J to 4 bases, leaving 4 bases not matched to a gene. There are 12 residues in the CDR3.

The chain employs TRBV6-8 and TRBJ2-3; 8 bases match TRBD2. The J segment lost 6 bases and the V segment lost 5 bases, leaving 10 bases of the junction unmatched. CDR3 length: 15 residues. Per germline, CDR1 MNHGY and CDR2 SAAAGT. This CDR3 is CASSRGLAGSDTQYF. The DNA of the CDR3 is TGTGCCAGCAGTCGCGGGTTAGCGGGGTCGGATACGCAGTATTTT.

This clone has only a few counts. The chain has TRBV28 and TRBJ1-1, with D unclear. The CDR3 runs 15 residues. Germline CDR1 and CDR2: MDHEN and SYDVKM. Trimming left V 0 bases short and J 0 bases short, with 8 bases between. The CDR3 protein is CASSLWHGMNTEAFF. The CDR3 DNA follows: TGTGCCAGCAGTTTATGGCACGGAATGAACACTGAAGCTTTCTTT.

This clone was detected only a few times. The CDR3 spells CASSYSTVDNEKLFF. The CDR3 DNA follows: TGTGCCAGCAGTTACTCGACTGTGGATAATGAAAAACTGTTTTTT. The chain joins TRBV6-8 to TRBJ1-4; no firm D call. The CDR3 spans 15 residues. V shed 0 bases and J shed 4 bases, with 9 bases lying between them. The germline V gene encodes CDR1 MNHGY and CDR2 SAAAGT.

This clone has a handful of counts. CDR3 DNA sequence: TGTGCCAGCAGCAGGGGGGCGGGCGAGCAGTACTTC. Translation: CASSRGAGEQYF. This chain joins TRBV6-8 and TRBJ2-7, with TRBD1 as a possible D gene (7 bases). CDR3 length: 12 amino acids. CDR1 is MNHGY and CDR2 is SAAAGT in the germline V gene. V gave up 6 bases and J gave up 6 bases, with 12 bases separating them.

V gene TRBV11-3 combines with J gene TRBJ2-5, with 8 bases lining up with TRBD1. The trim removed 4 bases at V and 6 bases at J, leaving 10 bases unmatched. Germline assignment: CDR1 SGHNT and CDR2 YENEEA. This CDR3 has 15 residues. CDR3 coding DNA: TGTGCCAGCAGCTCAGGGGCAGGGGGCCACCAGACCCAGTACTTC. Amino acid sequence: CASSSGAGGHQTQYF.

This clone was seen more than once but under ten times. CDR3 amino acids: CAISERYGDTQYF. DNA for the CDR3: TGTGCCATCAGTGAGAGATACGGGGATACGCAGTATTTT. The V gene is TRBV10-3, the J gene TRBJ2-3; D unclear. The germline V and J ends were trimmed by 2 bases and 6 bases, with 9 bases remaining between them. The V gene's germline CDR1 is ENHRY and CDR2 SYGVKD. This CDR3 comprises 13 residues.

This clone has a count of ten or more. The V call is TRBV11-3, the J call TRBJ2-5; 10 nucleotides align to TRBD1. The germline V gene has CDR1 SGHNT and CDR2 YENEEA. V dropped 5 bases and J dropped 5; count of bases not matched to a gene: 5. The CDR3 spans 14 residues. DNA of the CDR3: TGTGCCAGCAGCCGACAGGGGGCAGCGGAGACCCAGTACTTC. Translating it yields CASSRQGAAETQYF.

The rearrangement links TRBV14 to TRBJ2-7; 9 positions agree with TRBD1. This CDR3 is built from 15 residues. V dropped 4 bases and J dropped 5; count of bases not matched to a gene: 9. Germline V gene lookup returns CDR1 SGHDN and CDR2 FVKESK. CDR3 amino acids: CASSRPGTGRNEQYF. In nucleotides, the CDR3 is TGTGCCAGCAGCCGACCCGGGACAGGGCGGAACGAGCAGTACTTC.

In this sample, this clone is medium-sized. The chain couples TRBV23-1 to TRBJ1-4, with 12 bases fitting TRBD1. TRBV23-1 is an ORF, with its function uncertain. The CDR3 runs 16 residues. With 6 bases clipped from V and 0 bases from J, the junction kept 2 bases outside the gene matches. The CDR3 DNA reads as TGCGCCAGCAGCCGGGACAGGGGGCCAACTAATGAAAAACTGTTTTTT. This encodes CASSRDRGPTNEKLFF.

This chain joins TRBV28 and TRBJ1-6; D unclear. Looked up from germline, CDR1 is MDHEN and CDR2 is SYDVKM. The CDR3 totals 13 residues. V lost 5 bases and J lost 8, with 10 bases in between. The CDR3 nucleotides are TGTGCCAGCAGTCTTAGGGATGATTCACCCCTCCACTTT. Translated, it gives CASSLRDDSPLHF.

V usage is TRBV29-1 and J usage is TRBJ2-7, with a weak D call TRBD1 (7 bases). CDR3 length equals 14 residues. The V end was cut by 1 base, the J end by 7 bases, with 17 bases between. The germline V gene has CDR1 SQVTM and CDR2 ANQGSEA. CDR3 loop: CSVEVGRGAGEQYF. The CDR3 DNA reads TGCAGCGTTGAAGTCGGCAGGGGGGCAGGGGAGCAGTACTTC.